These T cell receptor beta chains were read from a single sample in a study of beta chain features in type 1 diabetes. Using immunoSEQ multiplex PCR, the repertoire was profiled, and TCRdb retains in-frame clones only, with some absent. The data contain roughly 140,000 clones, approximately 10% of them singletons. The source material was central memory CD4+ T cells from blood. The receptors stem from a man aged 25-45 years with type 1 diabetes. CDR3s include the opening cysteine and the closing phenylalanine or tryptophan. The D gene is left open where the match is weak. Not every row has a clone size; where given, it reads once, few, many or a size class.

v_call,clone_size,j_call,d_call,cdr3_aa,cdr3_nt
TRBV6-6,few,TRBJ2-3,.,CASRKGDTQYF,TGTGCCAGCAGGAAGGGGGATACGCAGTATTTT
TRBV7-2,few,TRBJ2-7,TRBD1,CASSSRQGGSYEQYF,TGTGCCAGCAGCTCCAGACAGGGGGGATCCTACGAGCAGTACTTC
TRBV30,.,TRBJ2-5,.,CAWSVRGGQETQYF,TGTGCCTGGAGTGTACGAGGGGGCCAAGAGACCCAGTACTTC
TRBV5-1,.,TRBJ2-1,TRBD2,CASSLDATSGYNEQFF,TGCGCCAGCAGCTTGGACGCGACTAGCGGCTACAATGAGCAGTTCTTC
TRBV19,.,TRBJ2-5,.,CATRREYYQETQYF,TGTGCCACAAGGAGGGAGTACTACCAAGAGACCCAGTACTTC
TRBV30,.,TRBJ1-1,TRBD1,CAWRVQGADHAFF,TGTGCCTGGAGGGTACAGGGGGCGGATCACGCTTTCTTT
TRBV9,few,TRBJ2-1,TRBD2,CASSVEAGGAGNEQFF,TGTGCCAGCAGCGTAGAGGCGGGAGGGGCGGGAAATGAGCAGTTCTTC
TRBV2,.,TRBJ2-7,.,CASTGQGPQSYEQYF,TGTGCCAGCACCGGCCAGGGGCCGCAATCCTACGAGCAGTACTTC
TRBV11-2,few,TRBJ1-1,.,CASSSMGRGEAFF,TGTGCCAGCAGCTCGATGGGCCGGGGTGAAGCTTTCTTT
TRBV6-6,few,TRBJ2-7,TRBD2,CASSSSGPGEQYF,TGTGCCAGCAGTTCTAGCGGACCAGGGGAGCAGTACTTC
TRBV7-2,.,TRBJ2-7,TRBD2,CASSWQAGEGYEQYF,TGTGCCAGCAGCTGGCAAGCGGGAGAGGGGTACGAGCAGTACTTC
TRBV28,few,TRBJ2-2,.,CASSFPDFGELFF,TGTGCCAGCAGTTTCCCGGACTTCGGGGAGCTGTTTTTT
TRBV14,.,TRBJ2-6,.,CASSPLDSSGANVLTF,TGTGCCAGCAGCCCCCTGGACAGCTCTGGGGCCAACGTCCTGACTTTC
TRBV29-1,.,TRBJ2-3,TRBD2,CSVGERETQYF,TGCAGCGTTGGAGAGCGGGAAACGCAGTATTTT
TRBV4-2,.,TRBJ2-3,TRBD1,CASSPLGTGTDTQYF,TGTGCCAGCAGCCCGCTAGGGACAGGCACAGATACGCAGTATTTT
TRBV30,.,TRBJ2-7,.,CAWSGGREQYF,TGTGCCTGGAGTGGGGGGCGGGAGCAGTACTTC
TRBV10-3,.,TRBJ2-1,TRBD2,CAISAGTSGRVSYNEQFF,TGTGCCATCAGTGCCGGGACTAGCGGGAGGGTGAGCTACAATGAGCAGTTCTTC
TRBV7-2,few,TRBJ2-7,.,CASSEDSSYEQYF,TGTGCCAGCAGCGAGGACAGCTCCTACGAGCAGTACTTC
TRBV29-1,many,TRBJ2-3,TRBD2,CSVQGLAGGDTQYF,TGCAGCGTTCAGGGACTAGCGGGAGGAGATACGCAGTATTTT
TRBV28,.,TRBJ2-1,TRBD1,CASSLWGQSSYNEQFF,TGTGCCAGCAGTTTGTGGGGACAGAGCTCCTACAATGAGCAGTTCTTC
TRBV30,.,TRBJ2-3,TRBD2,CAWSSGGGPPDTQYF,TGTGCCTGGAGTTCTGGGGGAGGGCCGCCAGATACGCAGTATTTT
TRBV9,.,TRBJ2-3,TRBD2,CASSPRPTSPDTQYF,TGTGCCAGCAGCCCCCGCCCGACTAGCCCAGATACGCAGTATTTT
TRBV27,few,TRBJ2-1,.,CASSSRQSAKYSYNEQFF,TGTGCCAGCAGTTCCCGACAGTCCGCTAAATACTCCTACAATGAGCAGTTCTTC
TRBV11-1,few,TRBJ1-5,.,CASSSDPGGSQPQHF,TGTGCCAGCAGCTCAGACCCCGGGGGGAGCCAGCCCCAGCATTTT
TRBV30,.,TRBJ2-2,.,CAWSPISGRGLINGELFF,TGTGCCTGGAGTCCCATCTCTGGTAGAGGACTGATTAACGGGGAGCTGTTTTTT
TRBV29-1,.,TRBJ2-2,.,CSVRTGSLPGELFF,TGCAGCGTTAGAACAGGGTCTCTCCCCGGGGAGCTGTTTTTT
TRBV9,few,TRBJ2-7,.,CASSVDFSAYEQYF,TGTGCCAGCAGCGTGGACTTTTCGGCCTACGAGCAGTACTTC
TRBV5-1,.,TRBJ1-2,TRBD1,CASSSGDRGPGYTF,TGCGCCAGCAGCTCCGGGGACAGGGGGCCTGGCTACACCTTC
TRBV2,.,TRBJ2-1,TRBD1,CASSARTGTYNEQFF,TGTGCCAGCAGTGCCCGGACAGGGACCTACAATGAGCAGTTCTTC
TRBV23-1,once,TRBJ1-1,.,CASSQRKTGKVAFF,TGCGCCAGCAGTCAAAGAAAGACAGGTAAGGTAGCTTTCTTT
TRBV4-3,.,TRBJ1-4,.,CASSQEFEEKLFF,TGCGCCAGCAGCCAAGAATTTGAGGAAAAACTGTTTTTT
TRBV18,.,TRBJ1-1,TRBD1,CASAPAGGGTEAFF,TGTGCCAGCGCGCCGGCAGGGGGTGGCACTGAAGCTTTCTTT
TRBV19,.,TRBJ2-1,.,CASSIAVSRRGGQFF,TGTGCCAGTAGTATCGCCGTTTCTCGGAGGGGGGGGCAGTTCTTC
TRBV9,few,TRBJ1-2,.,CASSTTESYGYTF,TGTGCCAGCAGTACAACCGAATCCTATGGCTACACCTTC
TRBV7-3,few,TRBJ2-2,TRBD1,CASSQRGIGRGPDTGELFF,TGTGCCAGCAGCCAAAGGGGTATCGGAAGGGGGCCAGACACCGGGGAGCTGTTTTTT
TRBV4-2,.,TRBJ2-5,TRBD2,CASSQEVGGVQETQYF,TGTGCCAGCAGCCAAGAGGTCGGGGGGGTCCAAGAGACCCAGTACTTC
TRBV25-1,.,TRBJ2-7,.,CASSRSFEQYF,TGTGCCAGCAGTCGAAGTTTCGAGCAGTACTTC
TRBV9,.,TRBJ2-1,.,CASSVGNTNNEQFF,TGTGCCAGCAGCGTAGGCAATACAAACAATGAGCAGTTCTTC
TRBV6-5,few,TRBJ2-7,TRBD2,CASTLLAGPSYEQYF,TGTGCCAGCACTTTACTAGCGGGACCCTCCTACGAGCAGTACTTC
TRBV28,.,TRBJ1-2,TRBD1,CASSGQGAYGYTF,TGTGCCAGCAGTGGACAGGGGGCGTATGGCTACACCTTC
TRBV7-2,.,TRBJ1-1,.,CASSLGPDTTEAFF,TGTGCCAGCAGCTTAGGGCCGGACACCACTGAAGCTTTCTTT
TRBV6-1,.,TRBJ2-7,.,CASSQDRNNYEQYF,TGTGCCAGCAGTCAGGACAGAAACAACTACGAGCAGTACTTC
TRBV9,few,TRBJ2-1,TRBD2,CASSVDPGTSGRREQFF,TGTGCCAGCAGCGTAGATCCCGGGACTAGCGGGAGACGCGAGCAGTTCTTC
TRBV5-1,.,TRBJ2-5,TRBD2,CASARTSGILSETQYF,TGCGCCAGCGCAAGGACTAGCGGGATTCTGAGTGAGACCCAGTACTTC
TRBV2,.,TRBJ2-7,.,CASSKSGGPGGEQYF,TGTGCCAGCAGTAAATCCGGGGGCCCAGGGGGCGAGCAGTACTTC
TRBV4-3,.,TRBJ2-7,.,CASSQDLDTLGSYEQYF,TGCGCCAGCAGCCAAGATTTGGACACACTTGGGTCCTACGAGCAGTACTTC
TRBV18,.,TRBJ1-2,.,CASSLTAGFYGYTF,TGTGCCAGCTCACTTACAGCGGGGTTCTATGGCTACACCTTC